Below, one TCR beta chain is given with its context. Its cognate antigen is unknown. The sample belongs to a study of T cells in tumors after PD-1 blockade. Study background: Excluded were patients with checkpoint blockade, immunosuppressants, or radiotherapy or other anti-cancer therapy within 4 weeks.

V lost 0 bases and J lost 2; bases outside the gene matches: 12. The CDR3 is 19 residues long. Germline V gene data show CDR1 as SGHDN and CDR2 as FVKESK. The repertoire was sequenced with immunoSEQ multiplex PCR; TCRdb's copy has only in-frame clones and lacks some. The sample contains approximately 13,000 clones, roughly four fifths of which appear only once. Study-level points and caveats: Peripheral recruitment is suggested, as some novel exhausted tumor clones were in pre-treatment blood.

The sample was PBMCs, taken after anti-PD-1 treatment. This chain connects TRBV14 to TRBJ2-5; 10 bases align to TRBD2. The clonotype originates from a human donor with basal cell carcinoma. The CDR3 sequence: CASSQDGKRLAGGQETQYF. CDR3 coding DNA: TGTGCCAGCAGCCAAGACGGGAAGCGACTAGCGGGCGGGCAAGAGACCCAGTACTTC.